This entry lists 5 T cell receptor beta chains sequenced from one sample in a study of early stage breast cancer tumors. The repertoire was sequenced with immunoSEQ multiplex PCR; TCRdb's copy has only in-frame clones and lacks some. Found here are over 8,500 clones, over 55% of them singletons; the top ten hold about a sixth. Sequencing was done on a sample of normal breast tissue next to the tumor. The receptors here all came from a person aged 55-75 years with breast cancer.

The V and J genes are TRBV7-9 and TRBJ2-2, with 8 bases that match TRBD1. The CDR3 sequence is 15 residues long. Unmatched junction bases numbered 3, after V lost 1 base and J lost 5 bases. CDR1 is SEHNR, CDR2 FQNEAQ, per germline (reference sequence). The CDR3 region is CASSLGDRLTGELFF. The CDR3 DNA reads as TGTGCCAGCAGCTTAGGGGACAGGTTGACCGGGGAGCTGTTTTTT.

The rearrangement joins TRBV15 to TRBJ2-7; 10 bases line up with TRBD2. Germline V gives CDR1 LNHNV, CDR2 YYDKDF (reference sequence). The CDR3 totals 15 residues. The ends lost 2 bases at V and 3 bases at J; junction bases unmatched: 4. CDR3 in amino acids: CATSRPASGSYEQYF. The CDR3 nucleotides are TGTGCCACCAGCAGACCCGCTAGCGGGAGCTACGAGCAGTACTTC.

The chain links TRBV11-3 to TRBJ2-7, with 8 bases fitting TRBD2. J lost 3 bases, V lost 4 bases, and 5 bases had no gene match. The germline V gene has CDR1 SGHNT and CDR2 YENEEA. The CDR3 is 14 amino acids. CDR3 coding DNA: TGTGCCAGCAGCTCGGGGGGGGCGGGCTACGAGCAGTACTTC. Translated: CASSSGGAGYEQYF. Drawing the rest from reference TRBV11-3 and TRBJ2-7, the complete variable domain is EAGVVQSPRYKIIEKKQPVAFWCNPISGHNTLYWYLQNLGQGPELLIRYENEEAVDDSQLPKDRFSAERLKGVDSTLKIQPAELGDSAVYLCASSSGGAGYEQYFGPGTRLTVT.

The V gene is TRBV7-8, the J gene TRBJ2-7; a weak D match, TRBD1 (5 bases). This CDR3 spans 14 amino acids. Trimming took 0 bases from V and 2 from J, leaving 8 bases between them. Germline V gene data show CDR1 as SGHVS and CDR2 as FQNEAQ. CDR3 nucleotide sequence: TGTGCCAGCAGCTTAGCAGGGGATACCTACGAGCAGTACTTC. Its protein product is CASSLAGDTYEQYF.

CDR3 nucleotide sequence: TGTGCCAGCAGTTTGGCTGGCGGGAGCCTGGATGAGCAGTACTTC. It yields the protein CASSLAGGSLDEQYF. The V gene is TRBV28, the J gene TRBJ2-7; 7 bases align to TRBD2. Trimming cost V 3 bases and J 7 bases; bases outside gene matches: 12. In germline, CDR1 is MDHEN, CDR2 SYDVKM. The CDR3 length is 15 residues.